One sample yielded the 24 T cell receptor beta chains listed below, sequenced in a study of tissue T cells after allogeneic stem cell transplantation. Sequenced by immunoSEQ multiplex PCR; TCRdb stores in-frame clones only, minus some. The sample has 20,000 to 30,000 clones; about 90% are singletons. Material: blood, obtained before transplantation. These receptors all come from a male donor older than 55 who later had graft-versus-host disease after an allogeneic stem cell transplant.

This chain connects TRBV5-4 to TRBJ1-2; D might be TRBD1 (5 bases). CDR1 is SGHNT, CDR2 YYREEE, per germline (reference sequence). The V gene lost 0 bases and the J gene lost 3 bases, with 6 bases spanning the gap. CDR3 size: 13 residues. The CDR3 coding sequence is TGTGCCAGCAGCTTGGTGGGGGACTATGGCTACACCTTC. Its protein product is CASSLVGDYGYTF. Together with reference TRBV5-4 and TRBJ1-2, the CDR3 gives the full variable domain: ETGVTQSPTHLIKTRGQQVTLRCSSQSGHNTVSWYQQALGQGPQFIFQYYREEENGRGNFPPRFSGLQFPNYSSELNVNALELDDSALYLCASSLVGDYGYTFGSGTRLTVV.

The rearrangement joins TRBV5-4 to TRBJ1-4; D not certain. The germline CDR1 and CDR2 sequences are SGHNT and YYREEE (reference sequence). V lost 0 bases and J 7 bases, leaving 10 bases between the germline ends. This CDR3 has 14 residues. CDR3 protein: CASSLDRMGEKLFF. The CDR3 DNA reads TGTGCCAGCAGCTTGGACCGGATGGGTGAAAAACTGTTTTTT.

The chain employs TRBV5-6 and TRBJ2-4; D might be TRBD1 (5 bases). Trimming cost V 4 bases and J 6 bases, with 11 bases left between them. The length of the CDR3 is 13 residues. Germline V gene lookup returns CDR1 SGHDT and CDR2 YYEEEE. CDR3 region: CASSPGAINIQYF. CDR3 DNA sequence: TGTGCCAGCAGCCCTGGGGCTATAAACATTCAGTACTTC.

The rearrangement uses TRBV6-5 and TRBJ2-1, with 9 bases that match TRBD2. The V segment lost 6 bases and the J segment 4 bases; nucleotides outside the gene matches: 7. In germline, CDR1 is MNHEY, CDR2 SVGAGI. The CDR3 spans 15 residues. DNA for the CDR3: TGTGCCAGCAGACCAGGACTAGCGTCATACAATGAGCAGTTCTTC. Translating gives CASRPGLASYNEQFF.

The genes are TRBV6-5 and TRBJ1-2; D is unresolved. The CDR3 has 15 amino acids. The germline CDR1 and CDR2 sequences are MNHEY and SVGAGI. V lost 6 bases and J lost 2, with 16 bases in between. This CDR3 is CASSRRHLANYGYTF. DNA for the CDR3: TGTGCCAGCAGCCGGAGGCACCTAGCAAACTATGGCTACACCTTC.

J is TRBJ1-2 and V is TRBV4-1, with D unresolved. Looked up from germline, CDR1 is MGHRA and CDR2 is YSYEKL. V lost 9 bases to trimming and J lost 4 bases, with 15 bases between them. The CDR3 length is 13 residues. The CDR3: CASLGNSVYGYTF. In DNA form, the CDR3 reads TGCGCCAGTCTAGGAAATTCCGTCTATGGCTACACCTTC.

This chain uses TRBV18 with TRBJ2-2; 8 bases line up with TRBD1. V shed 6 bases, J shed 5 bases, and the junction held 5 bases outside the gene matches. Per the germline V gene, CDR1 is KGHSH and CDR2 is LQKENI. The CDR3 contains 14 residues. CDR3 loop: CASSTGDKTGELFF. In nucleotides, the CDR3 is TGTGCCAGCTCGACAGGGGACAAGACCGGGGAGCTGTTTTTT.

This chain joins TRBV2 and TRBJ2-3; 16 nucleotides agree with TRBD2. CDR3 length equals 16 residues. V was pared by 10 bases and J by 0 bases, with 4 bases of the junction left unmatched. Germline V gene data show CDR1 as SNHLY and CDR2 as FYNNEI. CDR3 nucleotides: TGTGCCACCGGGACTAGCGGGGGGGAAAGCACAGATACGCAGTATTTT. Residues: CATGTSGGESTDTQYF.

The gene calls are TRBV7-3 and TRBJ2-3; 11 nucleotides agree with TRBD2. V shed 2 bases and J 6 bases; nucleotides not matched to a gene: 4. This CDR3 has 15 residues. In germline, CDR1 is SGHTA, CDR2 FQGTGA. CDR3 bases: TGTGCCAGCAGCTTACCGACTAGCGGGATGGATACGCAGTATTTT. This encodes CASSLPTSGMDTQYF.

The chain joins TRBV4-1 to TRBJ1-2; D is perhaps TRBD1 (5 bases). V lost 0 bases and J 4 bases, leaving 9 bases between the germline ends. The germline gives CDR1 MGHRA, CDR2 YSYEKL. The CDR3 totals 14 residues. CDR3 coding DNA: TGCGCCAGCAGCCAAGAGCGGGGCCTCTATGGCTACACCTTC. This sequence encodes CASSQERGLYGYTF.

The V call is TRBV30, the J call TRBJ2-2; D is ambiguous. Germline loops: CDR1 GTSNPN, CDR2 SVGIG (reference sequence). V was trimmed by 4 bases and J by 7 bases, leaving 16 bases between them. This CDR3 comprises 14 residues. CDR3 amino acids: CAWTRPPANGELFF. In DNA form, the CDR3 reads TGTGCCTGGACACGGCCCCCGGCGAACGGGGAGCTGTTTTTT.

V and J are TRBV3-1 (or the pseudogene TRBV3-2) and TRBJ2-1; tentatively, D is TRBD1 (5 bases). The CDR3 is 14 amino acids. CDR1 and CDR2 (germline): LGHDT, YNNKEL (reference sequence). Deletions cut 2 bases from V and 6 bases from J, with 11 bases between. CDR3 amino acids: CASSQQGSGNEQFF. DNA of the CDR3: TGTGCCAGCAGCCAACAGGGATCGGGCAATGAGCAGTTCTTC.

This chain connects TRBV10-3 to TRBJ2-2; a possible D gene is TRBD2 (8 bases). The V end lost 6 bases, the J end lost 2 bases, and 19 bases lay between the germline ends. The CDR3 is 17 amino acids. Per the germline V gene, CDR1 is ENHRY and CDR2 is SYGVKD. The CDR3 nucleotides are TGTGCCATCAGGGACAGGCTAGCGGGTAAAAACACCGGGGAGCTGTTTTTT. Translated: CAIRDRLAGKNTGELFF.

This chain links TRBV2 with TRBJ2-7, with a tentative D call TRBD2 (6 bases). The CDR3 has 13 amino acids. Trimming pared 6 bases from V and 1 base from J, leaving 10 bases between. Per the germline V gene, CDR1 is SNHLY and CDR2 is FYNNEI. The CDR3 DNA reads TGTGCCAGCAGGGCGGGGATATCCTACGAGCAGTACTTC. Translated: CASRAGISYEQYF.

The V and J genes are TRBV6-2 or TRBV6-3 and TRBJ1-5, with TRBD1 matching over 9 bases. With 2 bases clipped from V and 5 bases from J, the junction kept 1 base outside the gene matches. CDR1 MNHEY and CDR2 SVGEGT come from the germline V gene. The length of the CDR3 is 14 residues. Here the CDR3 reads CASSYGTGYQPQHF. Written as DNA, the CDR3 is TGTGCCAGCAGTTACGGGACAGGGTATCAGCCCCAGCATTTT.

This chain links TRBV6-5 with TRBJ1-4; the D is unclear. The CDR3 is made up of 13 amino acids. Germline V gene lookup returns CDR1 MNHEY and CDR2 SVGAGI. Trimming shortened V by 4 bases and J by 4 bases, and 7 bases separated the two germline ends. The CDR3 bases are TGTGCCAGCAGTTCGGTTTATAATGAAAAACTGTTTTTT. This gives the protein CASSSVYNEKLFF.

There are a few counts of this clone. The J gene is TRBJ2-7, the V gene TRBV6-2 or TRBV6-3; 7 nucleotides align to TRBD1. The CDR3 spans 16 residues. Germline V gene sequence: CDR1 MNHEY, CDR2 SVGEGT. V dropped 2 bases and J dropped 0; count of bases not matched to a gene: 7. Here the CDR3 DNA reads TGTGCCAGCAGTTACCCTTGGGACAGTAACTCCTACGAGCAGTACTTC. Protein: CASSYPWDSNSYEQYF.

With regard to this clone: This CDR3 is also generated by other DNA sequences in the sample. The chain recombines TRBV11-3 with TRBJ2-7; D unclear. Trimming pared 5 bases from V and 0 bases from J, leaving 11 bases between. The CDR3 totals 14 residues. Looked up from germline, CDR1 is SGHNT and CDR2 is YENEEA. In DNA, the CDR3 is TGTGCCAGCAGCGCGTCTCGGACCTCCTACGAGCAGTACTTC. This codes for CASSASRTSYEQYF.

This clone was detected only once. The chain couples TRBV18 to TRBJ2-7; a weak D match, TRBD1 (6 bases). Trimming removed 3 bases from V and 5 bases from J, with 14 bases in between. This CDR3 has 14 amino acids. Germline V gene data show CDR1 as KGHSH and CDR2 as LQKENI. The CDR3 DNA reads as TGTGCCAGCTCACCTGGGACACCGCCAGACGAGCAGTACTTC. It specifies CASSPGTPPDEQYF.

On this clone itself: Other DNA sequences in this sample translate to the same CDR3. The chain is built from TRBV18 and TRBJ1-2, with a weak D call TRBD1 (5 bases). V was cut by 4 bases and J by 2 bases, with 8 bases left in between. Germline V CDR1 and CDR2: KGHSH, LQKENI. This CDR3 region has 13 residues. This CDR3 is CASSQDRNYGYTF. Written as DNA, the CDR3 is TGTGCCAGCTCACAAGACAGAAACTATGGCTACACCTTC.

The sample holds one count of this clone. This rearrangement joins TRBV6-4 to TRBJ2-1; no clear D gene. Germline V gives CDR1 MRHNA, CDR2 SNTAGT. The CDR3 runs to 15 residues. V gave up 0 bases and J gave up 7 bases, with 13 bases separating them. CDR3 coding DNA: TGTGCCAGCAGTGACTCTTATCGCGGTGGGAATGAGCAGTTCTTC. Protein: CASSDSYRGGNEQFF.

The chain combines TRBV20-1 with TRBJ1-5; D gene uncertain. V dropped 3 bases and J dropped 5 bases, with 17 bases sitting between them. Germline V gives CDR1 DFQATT, CDR2 SNEGSKA (reference sequence). The CDR3 consists of 15 residues. The CDR3 nucleotides are TGCAGTGCTAGTCCCTTTCTATCGGAAGATCAGCCCCAGCATTTT. Amino acids: CSASPFLSEDQPQHF.

This clone is a singleton in its sample. This chain links TRBV28 with TRBJ2-5; 13 nucleotides match TRBD2. V gave up 3 bases and J gave up 3 bases; unmatched junction bases: 7. The germline CDR1 and CDR2 sequences are MDHEN and SYDVKM. This CDR3 region has 17 residues. The CDR3 here is CASSFGGTSGNKETQYF. CDR3 bases: TGTGCCAGCAGTTTTGGAGGGACTAGCGGGAACAAAGAGACCCAGTACTTC.

This clone was counted a single time. The chain links TRBV24-1 to TRBJ2-7; 10 nucleotides agree with TRBD2. Germline CDR1 reads KGHDR; CDR2 reads SFDVKD. The CDR3 contains 13 residues. The junction had 6 bases not matched to a gene; V was cut back by 9 bases and J by 5 bases. CDR3: CATGQAGGHEQYF. For the CDR3, the DNA is TGTGCCACCGGTCAAGCGGGAGGGCACGAGCAGTACTTC.